This passage covers 14 T cell receptor beta chains from one sample sequenced in a study of siplizumab effects on memory and regulatory T cells. The protocol was immunoSEQ multiplex PCR, while the TCRdb copy is restricted to in-frame clones and leaves out a portion. The repertoire includes 85,000 to 130,000 clones, more than 85% of them detected once, and 0.62% sits in the top ten. The material sequenced was Tregs sorted from blood. All receptors come from a human donor in good health.

This sequence joins TRBV9 and TRBJ2-5; TRBD2 is a possible D gene (6 bases). Between the trimmed V and J ends, which lost 4 bases and 5 bases, there was a span of 18 bases. From germline, CDR1 is SGDLS and CDR2 YYNGEE. The CDR3 covers 15 residues. As DNA, the CDR3 is TGTGCCAGCAGCCAAGAAGCCGGGAGAGGGGAGACCCAGTACTTC. Translated: CASSQEAGRGETQYF.

This clone was detected once. V is TRBV7-2 and J is TRBJ1-2; 7 bases line up with TRBD1. The V gene's germline CDR1 is SGHTA and CDR2 FQGNSA. The CDR3 runs 14 residues. V shed 0 bases and J 9 bases; nucleotides not matched to a gene: 7. The CDR3, as DNA: TGTGCCAGCAGCTTAGCGCCAGGGACAGTTAGCTACACCTTC. Translation: CASSLAPGTVSYTF.

V and J are TRBV2 and TRBJ1-3; possible D gene TRBD1, 5 bases. The CDR3 runs 15 residues. Per the germline V gene, CDR1 is SNHLY and CDR2 is FYNNEI. Trimming took 6 bases from V and 2 from J, leaving 14 bases between them. CDR3 amino acids: CASRATGTPGNTIYF. Written as DNA, the CDR3 is TGTGCCAGCAGAGCTACCGGGACGCCTGGAAACACCATATATTTT.

This sequence joins TRBV11-1 and TRBJ2-3, with no clear D. Germline V CDR1 and CDR2: SGHAT, FQDESV (reference sequence). CDR3 length equals 12 residues. V was shortened by 1 base and J by 5 bases, with 4 bases between the two germline ends. CDR3 region: CASSLDLDTQYF. CDR3 bases: TGTGCCAGCAGCTTAGATTTAGATACGCAGTATTTT.

The chain carries TRBV7-3 and TRBJ2-5; D is possibly TRBD2 (5 bases). The CDR3 runs to 13 residues. The germline V gene encodes CDR1 SGHTA and CDR2 FQGTGA. Trimming pared 4 bases from V and 8 bases from J, leaving 14 bases between. CDR3 nucleotide sequence: TGTGCCAGCAGCTCTGAGGGTACTGGCACCCAGTACTTC. It translates to CASSSEGTGTQYF.

The J gene is TRBJ1-2, the V gene TRBV15; 8 nucleotides align to TRBD1. Per the germline V gene, CDR1 is LNHNV and CDR2 is YYDKDF (reference sequence). The CDR3 is 15 amino acids. The V gene end was trimmed by 5 bases and the J gene end by 0 bases; junction bases not matched to a gene: 5. The CDR3 nucleotides read TGTGCCACCAGCCGCAAGACAGGGGCTAACTATGGCTACACCTTC. It codes for CATSRKTGANYGYTF. Full variable domain (remainder filled in from reference TRBV15 and TRBJ1-2): DAMVIQNPRYQVTQFGKPVTLSCSQTLNHNVMYWYQQKSSQAPKLLFHYYDKDFNNEADTPDNFQSRRPNTSFCFLDIRSPGLGDTAMYLCATSRKTGANYGYTFGSGTRLTVV.

The chain combines TRBV9 with TRBJ2-3; 8 nucleotides agree with TRBD2. CDR1 and CDR2 (germline): SGDLS, YYNGEE. J gave up 5 bases and V 3 bases, and 11 bases lay outside the gene matches. The CDR3 has 16 residues. CDR3 nucleotides: TGTGCCAGCAGCGCCCAAGCGGGAGTACCCAAAGATACGCAGTATTTT. Protein sequence: CASSAQAGVPKDTQYF. Supplemented by reference TRBV9 and TRBJ2-3, the full variable domain reads DSGVTQTPKHLITATGQRVTLRCSPRSGDLSVYWYQQSLDQGLQFLIQYYNGEERAKGNILERFSAQQFPDLHSELNLSSLELGDSALYFCASSAQAGVPKDTQYFGPGTRLTVL.

V is TRBV5-6 and J is TRBJ1-2, with 8 bases matching TRBD1. V lost 1 base to trimming and J lost 2 bases; unmatched junction nucleotides: 7. CDR1 SGHDT and CDR2 YYEEEE come from the germline V gene. The CDR3 has 16 residues. For the CDR3, the DNA is TGTGCCAGCAGCTTGTCTCCCAGGGGGCAGAACTATGGCTACACCTTC. Amino acid sequence: CASSLSPRGQNYGYTF. Drawing the rest from reference TRBV5-6 and TRBJ1-2, the complete variable domain is DAGVTQSPTHLIKTRGQQVTLRCSPKSGHDTVSWYQQALGQGPQFIFQYYEEEERQRGNFPDRFSGHQFPNYSSELNVNALLLGDSALYLCASSLSPRGQNYGYTFGSGTRLTVV.

This clone was detected a few times. The rearrangement joins TRBV30 to TRBJ1-1; unclear D gene. V lost 0 bases to trimming and J lost 1 base, with 9 bases between them. The germline CDR1 and CDR2 sequences are GTSNPN and SVGIG (reference sequence). This CDR3 spans 14 amino acids. The CDR3 here is CAWSVSNRNTEAFF. Written as DNA, the CDR3 is TGTGCCTGGAGTGTAAGTAACCGGAACACTGAAGCTTTCTTT.

J is TRBJ1-4 and V is TRBV7-9; 9 bases are shared with TRBD1. Trimming cost V 1 base and J 5 bases; bases outside gene matches: 2. This CDR3 comprises 15 residues. Germline assignment: CDR1 SEHNR and CDR2 FQNEAQ (reference sequence). The CDR3, as DNA: TGTGCCAGCAGCTTAGTAGGGACAGGGAATGAAAAACTGTTTTTT. Translation: CASSLVGTGNEKLFF.

This clone was seen a single time. The chain recombines TRBV11-3 with TRBJ1-1, with 8 bases that match TRBD1. Germline CDR1 SGHNT, CDR2 YENEEA. V gave up 1 base and J gave up 1 base; unmatched junction bases: 5. The CDR3 covers 16 residues. In DNA, the CDR3 is TGTGCCAGCAGCTTAGGAACCGGGACAGGGAACACTGAAGCTTTCTTT. It encodes CASSLGTGTGNTEAFF.

This chain links TRBV19 with TRBJ2-6; the D is unclear. The CDR3 runs to 16 residues. Per germline, CDR1 LNHDA and CDR2 SQIVND (reference sequence). Trimming took 6 bases from V and 4 from J, leaving 16 bases between them. The CDR3 DNA reads TGTGCCAGTAGCCCGGGTCTGGGCACCGGGGCCAACGTCCTGACTTTC. Translating it yields CASSPGLGTGANVLTF.

The rearrangement uses TRBV4-1 and TRBJ2-7; D remains unclear. CDR3 length equals 15 residues. V lost 0 bases and J lost 2, with 11 bases in between. Germline V CDR1 and CDR2: MGHRA, YSYEKL. In DNA form, the CDR3 reads TGCGCCAGCAGCCAAGACCGGACGGCCCCCTACGAGCAGTACTTC. It is translated as CASSQDRTAPYEQYF.

V and J are TRBV7-8 and TRBJ2-2; D might be TRBD1 (5 bases). The CDR3 contains 14 residues. The ends were cut back, 5 bases at V and 0 bases at J, with 7 bases in the middle. Per germline, CDR1 SGHVS and CDR2 FQNEAQ. The CDR3 loop is CASSDSSNTGELFF. The CDR3 DNA is TGTGCCAGCAGCGACAGTTCGAACACCGGGGAGCTGTTTTTT. The complete variable domain, with remaining parts taken from reference TRBV7-8 and TRBJ2-2, reads GAGVSQSPRYKVAKRGQDVALRCDPISGHVSLFWYQQALGQGPEFLTYFQNEAQLDKSGLPSDRFFAERPEGSVSTLKIQRTQQEDSAVYLCASSDSSNTGELFFGEGSRLTVL.